These 30 T cell receptor beta chains were all obtained from the same sample, sequenced in a study of T cell responses to AZD1222 COVID-19 vaccine. TCRdb keeps only in-frame clones here, not all; method: immunoSEQ multiplex PCR. The table has about 150,000 clones, about 94% seen once. Sequencing was performed on peripheral blood, taken on day 0 of AZD1222 vaccination. The receptors shown here come from an adult in good health.

The J gene is TRBJ2-7, the V gene TRBV5-1; TRBD2 agrees at 11 bases. The V and J ends lost 0 bases and 3 bases, in that order; junction bases with no gene match: 2. Germline CDR1 is SGHRS and CDR2 is YFSETQ. The CDR3 has 15 residues. This CDR3 is CASSLDTSGSYEQYF. Written as DNA, the CDR3 is TGCGCCAGCAGCTTGGACACTAGCGGGAGCTACGAGCAGTACTTC.

The chain is built from TRBV19 and TRBJ1-1, with 9 bases matching TRBD1. Germline CDR1 is LNHDA and CDR2 is SQIVND (reference sequence). The ends lost 5 bases at V and 3 bases at J; junction bases unmatched: 4. The length of the CDR3 is 14 residues. This CDR3 is CASSLQGADTEAFF. The CDR3 bases are TGTGCCAGTAGTTTACAGGGGGCGGACACTGAAGCTTTCTTT.

J is TRBJ2-3 and V is TRBV3-1 (or the pseudogene TRBV3-2), with 9 bases fitting TRBD1. The germline gives CDR1 LGHDT, CDR2 YNNKEL (reference sequence). This CDR3 spans 16 amino acids. V trimming: 4 bases; J trimming: 3 bases; junction bases outside the gene matches: 8. The CDR3 spells CASSPTGGGFTDTQYF. The CDR3 DNA is TGTGCCAGCAGCCCCACAGGGGGCGGTTTTACAGATACGCAGTATTTT.

To note about this clone: The junction shows a germline mismatch at one end, possibly a read error. The chain combines TRBV7-9 with TRBJ2-6; D is ambiguous. Looked up from germline, CDR1 is SEHNR and CDR2 is FQNEAQ (reference sequence). The CDR3 spans 13 residues. CDR3 sequence reads: CASSLAGANVLTF. CDR3 DNA sequence: TGTGCCAGCAGCCTAGCTGGGGCCAACGTCCTGACTTTC.

The chain has TRBV25-1 and TRBJ2-5; D is possibly TRBD2 (6 bases). The CDR3 sequence is 13 residues long. The V end was cut by 4 bases, the J end by 5 bases, with 11 bases between. CDR1 is MGHDK, CDR2 SYGVNS, per germline. CDR3 DNA sequence: TGTGCCAGCAGTGCCGGGGGTTCGGAGACCCAGTACTTC. It codes for CASSAGGSETQYF.

The chain recombines TRBV15 with TRBJ2-3; TRBD2 matches at 12 bases. The CDR3 consists of 16 residues. V shed 2 bases, J shed 4 bases, and the junction held 4 bases outside the gene matches. Germline V CDR1 and CDR2: LNHNV, YYDKDF (reference sequence). The CDR3 nucleotides are TGTGCCACCAGCAGAAGGACTAGCGGGAACCCAGATACGCAGTATTTT. As protein: CATSRRTSGNPDTQYF.

The J gene is TRBJ1-2, the V gene TRBV13, with D tentatively TRBD1 (5 bases). The V end was cut by 0 bases, the J end by 4 bases, with 15 bases between. From germline, CDR1 is PRHDT and CDR2 FYEKMQ (reference sequence). This CDR3 is 16 amino acids long. CDR3 nucleotide sequence: TGTGCCAGCAGCTTAGGCCGGGACCGCTTCCTCTATGGCTACACCTTC. The encoded protein is CASSLGRDRFLYGYTF.

This sequence joins TRBV5-1 and TRBJ2-5; 11 bases map to TRBD2. Germline CDR1 and CDR2: SGHRS and YFSETQ. The J segment lost 5 bases and the V segment lost 3 bases, leaving 6 bases of the junction unmatched. The CDR3 covers 15 residues. CDR3 in DNA: TGCGCCAGCAGCTCAACTAGCGGGAGTTGGGAGACCCAGTACTTC. This translates into CASSSTSGSWETQYF. Full variable domain (remainder filled in from reference TRBV5-1 and TRBJ2-5): KAGVTQTPRYLIKTRGQQVTLSCSPISGHRSVSWYQQTPGQGLQFLFEYFSETQRNKGNFPGRFSGRQFSNSRSEMNVSTLELGDSALYLCASSSTSGSWETQYFGPGTRLLVL.

Turning to this clone: Other DNA sequences in this specimen translate into the identical CDR3. The chain is built from TRBV7-3 and TRBJ1-3; maybe TRBD1 (6 bases). V lost 5 bases and J 4 bases, leaving 12 bases between the germline ends. This CDR3 contains 14 residues. Germline V gives CDR1 SGHTA, CDR2 FQGTGA. The CDR3: CASSRTGSGNTIYF. CDR3 sequence (DNA): TGTGCCAGCAGCCGCACAGGGTCCGGAAACACCATATATTTT.

The rearrangement uses TRBV3-1 (or the pseudogene TRBV3-2) and TRBJ2-1; the D gene could be TRBD1 or TRBD2 (5 bases each). The CDR3 runs to 17 residues. Germline V gene lookup returns CDR1 LGHDT and CDR2 YNNKEL (reference sequence). V was cut by 0 bases and J by 4 bases, with 16 bases left in between. The CDR3 loop reads CASSQDPAGTSYNEQFF. Written as DNA, the CDR3 is TGTGCCAGCAGCCAAGATCCCGCCGGGACCTCGTACAATGAGCAGTTCTTC.

The rearrangement joins TRBV4-1 to TRBJ1-1; tentatively, D is TRBD1 (5 bases). Trimming pared 4 bases from V and 0 bases from J, leaving 12 bases between. The CDR3 is made up of 15 amino acids. Germline lookup yields CDR1 MGHRA and CDR2 YSYEKL. The CDR3 region has the DNA TGCGCCAGCAGCCTCAGGGACTTCATGAACACTGAAGCTTTCTTT. Amino acids: CASSLRDFMNTEAFF.

The rearrangement links TRBV18 to TRBJ2-3; 8 nucleotides match TRBD1. Trimming removed 1 base from V and 2 bases from J; junction bases left unmatched: 8. This CDR3 contains 17 residues. Looked up from germline, CDR1 is KGHSH and CDR2 is LQKENI. This chain's CDR3 is CASSPQAQGVPTDTQYF. CDR3 nucleotides: TGTGCCAGCTCACCACAGGCACAGGGGGTTCCCACAGATACGCAGTATTTT.

The chain joins TRBV23-1 to TRBJ2-7; possibly TRBD1 for D (5 bases). TRBV23-1 is labeled an ORF, and its function is uncertain. The CDR3 spans 15 residues. Trimming took off 2 bases at V and 0 bases at J, with 11 bases between the two ends. The CDR3 is CASSQNRKISYEQYF. DNA for the CDR3: TGCGCCAGCAGTCAAAACAGGAAAATCTCCTACGAGCAGTACTTC.

The chain carries TRBV9 and TRBJ2-3, with D perhaps assigned TRBD1 or TRBD2 (6 bases each). V lost 0 bases and J lost 4, with 9 bases in between. Germline CDR1 reads SGDLS; CDR2 reads YYNGEE. This CDR3 contains 14 residues. The CDR3 DNA follows: TGTGCCAGCAGCGTAGAGGGGGGCGCAGATACGCAGTATTTT. This encodes CASSVEGGADTQYF.

The chain links TRBV4-1 to TRBJ1-5, with 7 bases lining up with TRBD1. From germline, CDR1 is MGHRA and CDR2 YSYEKL. Trimming removed 3 bases from V and 5 bases from J; junction bases left unmatched: 10. The CDR3 has 16 amino acids. DNA of the CDR3: TGCGCCAGCAGCCAGAATCACAGGGGCGGTGATCAGCCCCAGCATTTT. This gives the protein CASSQNHRGGDQPQHF.

V is TRBV7-9 and J is TRBJ2-5; tentatively, D is TRBD1 or TRBD2 (5 bases each). Germline V CDR1 and CDR2: SEHNR, FQNEAQ (reference sequence). This CDR3 spans 14 amino acids. V lost 5 bases to trimming and J lost 5 bases, with 15 bases between them. CDR3 in amino acids: CASSPSGTGETQYF. CDR3 in DNA: TGTGCCAGCAGCCCATCCGGGACCGGGGAGACCCAGTACTTC.

V and J are TRBV6-6 and TRBJ1-3; D is unclear. The ends were cut back, 4 bases at V and 4 bases at J, with 14 bases in the middle. The CDR3 is made up of 15 amino acids. The V gene's germline CDR1 is MNHNY and CDR2 SVGAGI (reference sequence). The CDR3 bases are TGTGCCAGCAGTTCCCTCTATCTAGAAGGAAACACCATATATTTT. Translated, it gives CASSSLYLEGNTIYF.

The V and J genes are TRBV6-1 and TRBJ1-4, with 9 positions matching TRBD1. The CDR3 has 16 residues. The germline CDR1 and CDR2 sequences are MNHNS and SASEGT. J gave up 8 bases and V 4 bases, and 11 bases lay outside the gene matches. DNA of the CDR3: TGTGCCAGCAGTGTAGCCCGGGGACAGGGTGGCGAAAAACTGTTTTTT. Translated: CASSVARGQGGEKLFF.

This clone has only one observation. This chain uses TRBV27 with TRBJ1-6, with TRBD1 matching over 7 bases. The J segment lost 3 bases and the V segment lost 8 bases, leaving 7 bases of the junction unmatched. This CDR3 is built from 15 residues. CDR1 and CDR2 from the germline V gene are MNHEY and SMNVEV (reference sequence). The CDR3 DNA sequence: TGTGCCAGCTCGACAGGGATCCTCTATAATTCACCCCTCCACTTT. Its protein is CASSTGILYNSPLHF.

The rearrangement joins TRBV19 to TRBJ2-5; D gene ambiguous. The CDR3 is 13 amino acids. V lost 1 base and J lost 5, with 8 bases in between. Germline assignment: CDR1 LNHDA and CDR2 SQIVND (reference sequence). For the CDR3, the DNA is TGTGCCAGTAGTATAGGACGTGGGGAGACCCAGTACTTC. It translates to CASSIGRGETQYF.

This clone appeared a single time. The V call is TRBV5-4, the J call TRBJ2-5; maybe TRBD1 (5 bases). The V gene lost 0 bases and the J gene lost 2 bases, with 11 bases spanning the gap. The CDR3 totals 15 residues. CDR1 is SGHNT and CDR2 is YYREEE in the germline V gene (reference sequence). The CDR3 coding sequence is TGTGCCAGCAGCTTGGGGGGCCGTTTTCAAGAGACCCAGTACTTC. Amino acid sequence: CASSLGGRFQETQYF.

This chain connects TRBV7-9 to TRBJ2-3, with a possible D match to TRBD1 (6 bases). This CDR3 has 16 amino acids. The germline V gene encodes CDR1 SEHNR and CDR2 FQNEAQ (reference sequence). The germline V and J ends were trimmed by 0 bases and 6 bases, with 16 bases remaining between them. Here the CDR3 reads CASSLAAQGSSDTQYF. In DNA form, the CDR3 reads TGTGCCAGCAGCTTAGCGGCGCAGGGGTCATCGGATACGCAGTATTTT.

This rearrangement joins TRBV5-1 to TRBJ2-2; D is possibly TRBD1 or TRBD2 (5 bases each). Germline-derived CDR1 and CDR2 are SGHRS and YFSETQ. Trimming took 4 bases from V and 10 from J, leaving 11 bases between them. There are 12 residues in the CDR3. Here the CDR3 reads CASSEGPEELFF. The CDR3 bases are TGCGCCAGCAGCGAGGGACCGGAGGAGCTGTTTTTT.

This sequence joins TRBV2 and TRBJ2-1, with 14 bases that match TRBD2. The CDR3 runs 14 residues. CDR1 and CDR2 from the germline V gene are SNHLY and FYNNEI. Trimming at V came to 8 bases and at J to 6 bases, leaving 3 bases not matched to a gene. CDR3 residues: CASGGTSGSNEQFF. The CDR3 nucleotides are TGTGCCAGCGGGGGGACTAGCGGGAGCAATGAGCAGTTCTTC.

The V call is TRBV30, the J call TRBJ1-2, with D perhaps TRBD1 (5 bases). This CDR3 contains 13 residues. V lost 5 bases, J lost 8 bases, and 18 bases lay in between. Germline V gene sequence: CDR1 GTSNPN, CDR2 SVGIG (reference sequence). CDR3 sequence reads: CAWDGGGPRGYTF. The CDR3 coding sequence is TGTGCCTGGGACGGGGGAGGCCCTAGGGGCTACACCTTC.

The V and J genes are TRBV6-4 and TRBJ2-3; no firm D call. Germline V gene data show CDR1 as MRHNA and CDR2 as SNTAGT. The V gene lost 3 bases and the J gene lost 2 bases, with 9 bases spanning the gap. The CDR3 has 14 residues. The CDR3 is CASSEEYNTDTQYF. The CDR3 region has the DNA TGTGCCAGCAGTGAGGAGTATAACACAGATACGCAGTATTTT.

The rearrangement links TRBV6-5 to TRBJ1-1; TRBD1 is a possible D gene (6 bases). V was cut by 5 bases and J by 0 bases, with 13 bases left in between. The CDR3 runs 15 residues. CDR1 and CDR2 from the germline V gene are MNHEY and SVGAGI. The CDR3 region has the DNA TGTGCCAGCAGTATTACAGGGAACATGAACACTGAAGCTTTCTTT. Its translation is CASSITGNMNTEAFF.

This CDR3 reads CASGLVPITGGYYNEQFF. The CDR3 DNA sequence: TGTGCTAGTGGTTTGGTCCCTATAACAGGGGGCTATTACAATGAGCAGTTCTTC. The V gene is TRBV12-5, the J gene TRBJ2-1; 9 bases are shared with TRBD1. CDR3 length equals 18 residues. J lost 4 bases, V lost 0 bases, and 10 bases had no gene match. Germline V gives CDR1 LGHNT, CDR2 FRNRAP.

V usage is TRBV6-1 and J usage is TRBJ1-6, with no clear D. V was trimmed by 3 bases and J by 11 bases, leaving 8 bases between them. The CDR3 is 12 residues long. Germline loops: CDR1 MNHNS, CDR2 SASEGT. CDR3 DNA: TGTGCCAGCAGTGAGGGGTTTCCACCCCTCCACTTT. Its translation is CASSEGFPPLHF.

The CDR3 DNA sequence: TGTGCCAGTAGTTTGGCGGTCCAAGAGACCCAGTACTTC. Translating gives CASSLAVQETQYF. The V call is TRBV19, the J call TRBJ2-5; D not resolved. CDR3 length: 13 residues. Between the trimmed V and J ends, which lost 5 bases and 1 base, there was a span of 8 bases. CDR1 and CDR2 (germline): LNHDA, SQIVND (reference sequence).